Reported below is one T cell receptor beta chain. After constant-region reverse-primer amplification, full-length variable regions underwent semi-nested PCR with Nested Universal Primer A. TCRdb re-derived calls from the 5' RACE reads in MiXCR, one entry per CDR3 protein. Among 30,000 to 40,000 distinct CDR3 sequences listed, 26% were seen once. The trim removed 4 bases at V and 2 bases at J, leaving 9 bases unmatched. The CDR3 contains 16 residues. Germline V lookup: CDR1 SGHRS, CDR2 YFSETQ. The chain has TRBV5-1 and TRBJ2-3, with TRBD2 matching 8 bases. The TCR originated in a female donor with breast cancer. The sequenced sample was naive CD4+ T cells sorted from a lymph node. Subset described: naive CD4+ T cells, CD4+CD45RA+CD25-. CDR3 in DNA: TGCGCCAGCAGCCCCCAGCGGGGGAGAACCACAGATACGCAGTATTTT. It is translated as CASSPQRGRTTDTQYF.